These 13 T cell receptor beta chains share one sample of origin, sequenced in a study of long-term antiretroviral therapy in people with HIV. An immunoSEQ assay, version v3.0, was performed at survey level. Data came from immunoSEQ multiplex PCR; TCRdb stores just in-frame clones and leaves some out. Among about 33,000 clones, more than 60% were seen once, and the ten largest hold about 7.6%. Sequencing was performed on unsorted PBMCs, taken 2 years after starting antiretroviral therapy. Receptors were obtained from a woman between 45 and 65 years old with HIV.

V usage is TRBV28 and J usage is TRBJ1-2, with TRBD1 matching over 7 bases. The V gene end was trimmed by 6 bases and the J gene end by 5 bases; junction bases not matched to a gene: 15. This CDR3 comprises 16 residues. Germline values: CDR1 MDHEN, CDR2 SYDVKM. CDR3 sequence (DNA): TGTGCCAGCAGAAGTTTGGAGGGACAGCGGTATTATGGCTACACCTTC. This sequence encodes CASRSLEGQRYYGYTF.

DNA of the CDR3: TGTGCCAGCAGTGCGGGGGGGCAAGATACGCAGTATTTT. Residues: CASSAGGQDTQYF. The chain links TRBV2 to TRBJ2-3; the match to TRBD2 covers 8 bases. CDR1 is SNHLY, CDR2 FYNNEI, per germline. The CDR3 is made up of 13 amino acids. The V gene end was trimmed by 4 bases and the J gene end by 5 bases; junction bases not matched to a gene: 2. Combining the CDR3 with reference TRBV2 and TRBJ2-3 gives the whole variable domain EPEVTQTPSHQVTQMGQEVILRCVPISNHLYFYWYRQILGQKVEFLVSFYNNEISEKSEIFDDQFSVERPDGSNFTLKIRSTKLEDSAMYFCASSAGGQDTQYFGPGTRLTVL.

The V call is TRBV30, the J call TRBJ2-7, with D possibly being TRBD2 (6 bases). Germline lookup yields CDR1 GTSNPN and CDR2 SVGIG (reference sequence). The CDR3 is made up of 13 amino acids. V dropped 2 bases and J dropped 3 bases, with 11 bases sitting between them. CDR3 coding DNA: TGTGCCTGGAGTTCCGGGGGTGACTACGAGCAGTACGTC. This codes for CAWSSGGDYEQYV.

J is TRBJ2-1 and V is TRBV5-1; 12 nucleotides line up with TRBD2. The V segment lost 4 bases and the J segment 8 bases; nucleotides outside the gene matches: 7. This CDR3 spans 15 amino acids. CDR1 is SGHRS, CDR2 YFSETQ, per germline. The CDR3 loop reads CASSGLTSGGYEQFF. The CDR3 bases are TGCGCCAGCAGCGGATTGACTAGCGGGGGTTATGAGCAGTTCTTC.

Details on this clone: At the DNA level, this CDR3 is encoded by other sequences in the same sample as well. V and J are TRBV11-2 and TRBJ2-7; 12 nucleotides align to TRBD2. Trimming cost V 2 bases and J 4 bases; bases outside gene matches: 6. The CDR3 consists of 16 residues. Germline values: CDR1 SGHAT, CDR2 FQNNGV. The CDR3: CASSLSSGGAGYEQYF. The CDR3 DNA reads TGTGCCAGCAGCTTATCTAGCGGGGGGGCAGGTTACGAGCAGTACTTC.

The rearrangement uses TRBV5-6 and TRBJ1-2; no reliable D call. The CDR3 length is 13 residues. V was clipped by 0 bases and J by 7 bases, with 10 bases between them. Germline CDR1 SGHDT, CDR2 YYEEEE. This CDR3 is CASSLAKGGGYTF. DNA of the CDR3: TGTGCCAGCAGCTTGGCCAAGGGCGGTGGCTACACCTTC.

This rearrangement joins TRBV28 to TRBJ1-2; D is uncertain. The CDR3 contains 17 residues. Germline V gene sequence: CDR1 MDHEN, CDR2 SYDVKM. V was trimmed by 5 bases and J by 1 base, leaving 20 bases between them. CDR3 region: CASSPLRRWSFNYGYTF. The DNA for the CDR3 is TGTGCCAGCAGTCCCCTCCGACGGTGGTCGTTTAACTATGGCTACACCTTC.

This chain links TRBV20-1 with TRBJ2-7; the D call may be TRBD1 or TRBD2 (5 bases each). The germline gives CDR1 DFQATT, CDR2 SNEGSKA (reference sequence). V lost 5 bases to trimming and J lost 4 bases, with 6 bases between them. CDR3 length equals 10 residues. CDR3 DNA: TGCAGTGCTGGGGGATACGAGCAGTACTTC. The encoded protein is CSAGGYEQYF.

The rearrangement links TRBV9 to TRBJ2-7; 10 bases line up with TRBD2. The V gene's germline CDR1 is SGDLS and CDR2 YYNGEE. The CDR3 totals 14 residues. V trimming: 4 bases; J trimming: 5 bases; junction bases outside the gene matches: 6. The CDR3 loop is CASSSAGTSDEQYF. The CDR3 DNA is TGTGCCAGCAGCTCGGCCGGGACTAGCGACGAGCAGTACTTC.

CDR3 amino acids: CASSVTAGLPDTQYF. The CDR3 DNA follows: TGTGCCAGCAGCGTAACGGCAGGGCTCCCAGATACGCAGTATTTT. The chain couples TRBV9 to TRBJ2-3; possible D gene TRBD1, 5 bases. The CDR3 runs 15 residues. Germline CDR1 reads SGDLS; CDR2 reads YYNGEE. V dropped 1 base and J dropped 4 bases, with 13 bases sitting between them.

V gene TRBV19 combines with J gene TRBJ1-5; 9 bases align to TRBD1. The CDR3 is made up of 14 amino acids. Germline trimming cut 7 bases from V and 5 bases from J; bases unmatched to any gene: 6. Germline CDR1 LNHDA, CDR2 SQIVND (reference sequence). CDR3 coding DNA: TGTGCCAGTAAGGACAGGGGAAGATATCAGCCCCAGCATTTT. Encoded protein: CASKDRGRYQPQHF.

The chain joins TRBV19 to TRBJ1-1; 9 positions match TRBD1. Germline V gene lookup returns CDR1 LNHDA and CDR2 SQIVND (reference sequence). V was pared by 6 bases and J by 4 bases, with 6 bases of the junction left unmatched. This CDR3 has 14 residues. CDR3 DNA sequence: TGTGCCAGTAGACTTGGGACAGGGATCACTGAAGCTTTCTTT. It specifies CASRLGTGITEAFF.

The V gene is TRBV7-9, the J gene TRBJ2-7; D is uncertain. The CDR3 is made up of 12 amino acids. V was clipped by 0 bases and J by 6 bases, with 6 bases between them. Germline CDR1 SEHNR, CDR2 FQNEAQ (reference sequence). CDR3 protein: CASSLARTEQYF. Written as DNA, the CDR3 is TGTGCCAGCAGCTTAGCGCGGACCGAGCAGTACTTC.